The 13 T cell receptor beta chains below come from one sample, sequenced in a study of CD8 T cells in ankylosing spondylitis. TCRdb re-called the 5' RACE reads through MiXCR, storing one row per CDR3 protein. In the table there are 150,000 or so distinct CDR3 sequences, around 20% of which are singletons. The sequenced sample consisted of blood, either unsorted or a sorted T cell fraction (not recorded which). These receptor sequences come from a male donor with ankylosing spondylitis or in good health (not recorded which).

The chain joins TRBV6-1 to TRBJ2-3; D ambiguous. Between the trimmed V and J ends, which lost 6 bases and 1 base, there was a span of 11 bases. CDR3 length: 14 amino acids. The V gene's germline CDR1 is MNHNS and CDR2 SASEGT. CDR3 loop: CASSVGTRTDTQYF. The CDR3 nucleotides read TGTGCCAGCAGCGTCGGCACCCGCACAGATACGCAGTATTTT.

V gene TRBV27 combines with J gene TRBJ2-1; 8 nucleotides align to TRBD1. V lost 3 bases to trimming and J lost 6 bases; unmatched junction nucleotides: 13. This CDR3 has 17 residues. Per the germline V gene, CDR1 is MNHEY and CDR2 is SMNVEV (reference sequence). CDR3 loop: CASSFPPGGQGPNEQFF. The CDR3 DNA is TGTGCCAGCAGTTTTCCCCCAGGGGGCCAAGGTCCCAATGAGCAGTTCTTC.

Many counts were recorded for this clonotype. The chain couples TRBV23-1 to TRBJ2-5, with a weak D call TRBD2 (6 bases). TRBV23-1 is noted as an ORF with a role that remains uncertain. The CDR3 totals 14 residues. Between the trimmed V and J ends, which lost 4 bases and 5 bases, there was a span of 14 bases. The CDR3 loop reads CASSPGTFMETQYF. The DNA of the CDR3 is TGCGCCAGCAGTCCCGGGACTTTCATGGAGACCCAGTACTTC.

This clonotype was detected ten times or more. V gene TRBV14 combines with J gene TRBJ1-2, with D uncertain. Trimming stripped 1 base from V and 6 bases from J, with 18 bases between. Per the germline V gene, CDR1 is SGHDN and CDR2 is FVKESK. This CDR3 region has 16 residues. In nucleotides, the CDR3 is TGTGCCAGCAGCCAAGGACCCAGGACGGGTATCCATGGCTACACCTTC. This gives the protein CASSQGPRTGIHGYTF.

This clonotype has only a few counts. V usage is TRBV28 and J usage is TRBJ1-4; unclear D gene. Between the trimmed V and J ends, which lost 3 bases and 8 bases, there was a span of 13 bases. CDR3 size: 14 residues. Germline V gives CDR1 MDHEN, CDR2 SYDVKM. CDR3 sequence: CASSLMAGGEKLFF. As DNA, the CDR3 is TGTGCCAGCAGTTTGATGGCCGGCGGGGAAAAACTGTTTTTT.

CDR3 protein: CATPSPNTGELFF. As DNA, the CDR3 is TGTGCCACCCCAAGCCCGAACACCGGGGAGCTGTTTTTT. The J gene is TRBJ2-2, the V gene TRBV28; D not resolved. There are 13 residues in the CDR3. Germline-derived CDR1 and CDR2 are MDHEN and SYDVKM. Trimming cost V 10 bases and J 0 bases, with 9 bases left between them.

This clonotype was observed many times. J is TRBJ2-1 and V is TRBV5-1, with D tentatively TRBD2 (6 bases). Germline CDR1 reads SGHRS; CDR2 reads YFSETQ. Trimming removed 4 bases from V and 4 bases from J, with 21 bases in between. This CDR3 is 17 amino acids long. The CDR3 loop is CASSPGWLADLYNEQFF. The CDR3, as DNA: TGCGCCAGCAGCCCGGGATGGTTAGCGGACCTATACAATGAGCAGTTCTTC.

CDR3: CASSYVGLADNEQFF. CDR3 sequence (DNA): TGTGCCAGCAGTTACGTTGGACTAGCGGACAATGAGCAGTTCTTC. The rearrangement joins TRBV6-5 to TRBJ2-1; 10 nucleotides agree with TRBD2. The CDR3 contains 15 residues. Losses at the gene ends were 2 bases for V and 5 bases for J; bases not matched to a gene: 3. Germline V gives CDR1 MNHEY, CDR2 SVGAGI.

This clonotype was detected ten times or more. The V call is TRBV10-2, the J call TRBJ2-5, with 7 bases lining up with TRBD2. Germline CDR1 is WSHSY and CDR2 is SAAADI. V trimming: 4 bases; J trimming: 1 base; junction bases outside the gene matches: 6. The CDR3 consists of 15 residues. This chain's CDR3 is CASSVASGTQETQYF. The CDR3, as DNA: TGCGCCAGCAGTGTGGCTAGCGGAACCCAAGAGACCCAGTACTTC.

The chain employs TRBV5-1 and TRBJ2-5; D perhaps matches TRBD2 (6 bases). The V end lost 1 base, the J end lost 0 bases, and 10 bases lay between the germline ends. CDR1 is SGHRS, CDR2 YFSETQ, per germline. The length of the CDR3 is 15 residues. The CDR3 DNA reads as TGCGCCAGCAGCTTGCTCGGGAGATACCAAGAGACCCAGTACTTC. Translated: CASSLLGRYQETQYF.

This clonotype came up many times. The V and J genes are TRBV7-2 and TRBJ2-2; D is uncertain. Germline loops: CDR1 SGHTA, CDR2 FQGNSA. Trimming left V 3 bases short and J 5 bases short, with 7 bases between. This CDR3 comprises 13 residues. CDR3 region: CASSFAPTGELFF. Here the CDR3 DNA reads TGTGCCAGCAGCTTCGCCCCAACCGGGGAGCTGTTTTTT.

The CDR3 coding sequence is TGTGCCAGCTCACTACAGGGAGGGCTGGATACGCAGTATTTT. Amino acid sequence: CASSLQGGLDTQYF. The chain employs TRBV18 and TRBJ2-3, with D perhaps matching TRBD2 (7 bases). Trimming pared 4 bases from V and 6 bases from J, leaving 14 bases between. CDR3 size: 14 residues. The V gene's germline CDR1 is KGHSH and CDR2 LQKENI.

This clonotype was counted only a few times. The rearrangement uses TRBV6-5 and TRBJ2-1, with 8 bases aligning to TRBD2. V gave up 2 bases and J gave up 4 bases; unmatched junction bases: 10. The CDR3 runs to 17 residues. Germline-derived CDR1 and CDR2 are MNHEY and SVGAGI. As DNA, the CDR3 is TGTGCCAGCAGTTACCCTCCGGGACTAGGCGGTTACAATGAGCAGTTCTTC. Protein: CASSYPPGLGGYNEQFF.